The present T cell receptor beta chain was sequenced within a study of T-cell memory formation after mild COVID-19. Whole-study context: There were largely donor-specific TCR clusters. General study points: A second wave expanding day 15 to 37 was CD4+-biased; contracting clones were balanced. Of the contracting clones, CD4+ ones lay mainly in CM and EM, and CD8+ ones in EMRA. Pre-infection memory carried some responding clones, suggesting that cross-reactive memory joined.

This clonotype was counted ten times or more. What it binds is not known. Unmatched junction bases numbered 16, after V lost 5 bases and J lost 8 bases. The CDR3 is made up of 16 amino acids. Germline CDR1 reads SGHTA; CDR2 reads FQGNSA. TCRdb re-derived calls from the 5' RACE reads in MiXCR, one entry per CDR3 protein. The sample records under 35,000 distinct CDR3 sequences, about 16% being singletons. The V call is TRBV7-2, the J call TRBJ1-2; 8 nucleotides agree with TRBD1. The specimen was PBMCs or a T cell subset sorted from them (not recorded which). This receptor was identified in an adult who had mild COVID-19 (a few samples of this study predate the infection). Cell type and time point are not known. CDR3 sequence: CASSPGGQGRVGGYTF. The CDR3 region has the DNA TGTGCCAGCAGCCCCGGAGGACAGGGTCGGGTTGGAGGCTACACCTTC.